The TCR beta chain described here comes from a study of identical twins. Study outcomes and limitations: A lower insertion count was a feature of abundant cord blood beta clonotypes, with no such feature in memory repertoires.

This clonotype was seen ten or more times. Its specificity is not known. Template switching (which added a universal primer site) was used, and cDNA carried unique molecular identifiers. TCRdb reanalysed the 5' RACE reads using MiXCR and keeps one entry per CDR3 protein. Of a few hundred thousand distinct CDR3 sequences in the sample, approximately 15% were seen once. Deletions cut 3 bases from V and 1 base from J, with 5 bases between. This CDR3 has 12 residues. CDR1 SQVTM and CDR2 ANQGSEA come from the germline V gene. The sample also formed part of further work on yellow fever vaccine responses in identical twins.

V usage is TRBV29-1 and J usage is TRBJ2-3; D gene ambiguous. Sequencing was performed on CD4+ T cells sorted from blood. The TCR comes from a woman aged 18-29 years in good health. The DNA of the CDR3 is TGCAGCGTTGATGCCGGCACAGATACGCAGTATTTT. Its translation: CSVDAGTDTQYF.